Described below is a single TCR beta chain sequence and its context. What it binds is unknown. This entry comes from a study of monozygotic twins with inflammatory bowel disease. Study-level points and caveats: The authors note that differing immunosuppressive treatments may have added variability to patient repertoires. Researchers report that IBD patients shared fewer clonotypes with others than healthy twins, especially amid disease activity.

This CDR3 has 16 amino acids. Germline V gene sequence: CDR1 SGHRS, CDR2 YFSETQ. Added by template switching were UMIs that each held a 6-nucleotide sample barcode. Using TCRalpha and TCRbeta cDNA, the researchers carried out two nested PCRs that lasted roughly 16 and 10 cycles. From the 5' RACE reads, TCRdb lists one entry per CDR3 protein and no DNA. There are about 93,000 distinct CDR3 sequences in the sample, with about 8% held by the top ten. Sequencing input: blood. This rearrangement joins TRBV5-1 to TRBJ2-3; absent DNA, TCRdb's TRBD1 call cannot be checked. The clonotype originates from a human donor with ulcerative colitis or Crohn's disease, or a healthy co-twin of an affected twin (not recorded which). The CDR3 loop is CASSLGRQGSADTQYF.